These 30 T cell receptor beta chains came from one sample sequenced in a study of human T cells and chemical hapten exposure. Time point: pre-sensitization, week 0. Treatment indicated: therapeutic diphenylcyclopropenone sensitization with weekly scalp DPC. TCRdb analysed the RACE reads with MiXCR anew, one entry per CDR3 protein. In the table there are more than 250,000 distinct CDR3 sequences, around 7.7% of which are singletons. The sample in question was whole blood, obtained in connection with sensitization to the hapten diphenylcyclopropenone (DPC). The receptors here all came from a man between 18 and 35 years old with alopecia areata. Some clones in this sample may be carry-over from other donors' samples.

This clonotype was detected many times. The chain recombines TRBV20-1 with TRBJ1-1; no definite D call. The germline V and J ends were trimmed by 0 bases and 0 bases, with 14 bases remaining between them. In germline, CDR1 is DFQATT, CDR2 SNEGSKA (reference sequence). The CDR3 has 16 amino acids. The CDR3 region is CSARDLGSLMNTEAFF. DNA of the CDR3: TGCAGTGCTAGAGATTTAGGATCCCTCATGAACACTGAAGCTTTCTTT.

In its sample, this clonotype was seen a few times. CDR3 residues: CATSDSTGWTGELFF. In nucleotides, the CDR3 is TGTGCCACCAGTGACTCTACAGGGTGGACCGGGGAGCTGTTTTTT. This chain uses TRBV24-1 with TRBJ2-2; D may be TRBD1 (6 bases). With 4 bases removed from V and 5 bases from J, the gap between germline ends came to 13 bases. Germline V gene lookup returns CDR1 KGHDR and CDR2 SFDVKD. This CDR3 is 15 amino acids long.

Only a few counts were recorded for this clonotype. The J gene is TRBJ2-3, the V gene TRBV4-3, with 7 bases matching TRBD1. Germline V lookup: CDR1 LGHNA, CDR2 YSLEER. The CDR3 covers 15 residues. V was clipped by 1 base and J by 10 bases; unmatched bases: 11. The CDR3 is CASSQGSRGSPPQYF. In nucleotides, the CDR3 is TGCGCCAGCAGCCAAGGGAGCAGGGGGTCTCCTCCGCAGTATTTT.

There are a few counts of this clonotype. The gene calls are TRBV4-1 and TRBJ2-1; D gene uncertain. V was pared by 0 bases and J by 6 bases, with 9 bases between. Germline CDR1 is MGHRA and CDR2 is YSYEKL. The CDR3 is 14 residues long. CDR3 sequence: CASSQELRFNEQFF. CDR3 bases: TGCGCCAGCAGCCAAGAGCTGCGGTTCAATGAGCAGTTCTTC.

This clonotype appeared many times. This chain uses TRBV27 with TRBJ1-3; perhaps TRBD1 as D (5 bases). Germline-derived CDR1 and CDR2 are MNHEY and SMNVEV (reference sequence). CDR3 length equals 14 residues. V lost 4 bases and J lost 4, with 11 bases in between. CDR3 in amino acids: CASSSVQAGNTIYF. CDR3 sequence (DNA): TGTGCCAGCAGTTCTGTACAGGCGGGAAACACCATATATTTT.

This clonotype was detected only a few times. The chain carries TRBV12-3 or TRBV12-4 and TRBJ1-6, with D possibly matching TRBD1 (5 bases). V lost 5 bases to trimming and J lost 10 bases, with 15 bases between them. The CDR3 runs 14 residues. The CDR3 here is CASSRDWGKSPLHF. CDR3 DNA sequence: TGTGCCAGCAGTAGGGACTGGGGGAAATCACCCCTCCACTTT.

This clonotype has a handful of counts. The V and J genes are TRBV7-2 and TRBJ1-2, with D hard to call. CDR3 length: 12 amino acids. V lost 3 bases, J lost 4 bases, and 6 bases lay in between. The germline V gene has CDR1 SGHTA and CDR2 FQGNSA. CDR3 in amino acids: CASSFRFYGYTF. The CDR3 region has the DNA TGTGCCAGCAGCTTTCGCTTCTATGGCTACACCTTC. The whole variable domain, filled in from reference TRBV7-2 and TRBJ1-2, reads GAGVSQSPSNKVTEKGKDVELRCDPISGHTALYWYRQSLGQGLEFLIYFQGNSAPDKSGLPSDRFSAERTGGSVSTLTIQRTQQEDSAVYLCASSFRFYGYTFGSGTRLTVV.

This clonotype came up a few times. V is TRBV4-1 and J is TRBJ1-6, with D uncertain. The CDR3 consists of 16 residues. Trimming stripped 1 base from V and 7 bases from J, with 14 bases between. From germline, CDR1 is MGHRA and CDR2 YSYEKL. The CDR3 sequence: CASSQVGRKKNSPLHF. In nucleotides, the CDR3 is TGCGCCAGCAGCCAAGTTGGTCGGAAAAAGAATTCACCCCTCCACTTT.

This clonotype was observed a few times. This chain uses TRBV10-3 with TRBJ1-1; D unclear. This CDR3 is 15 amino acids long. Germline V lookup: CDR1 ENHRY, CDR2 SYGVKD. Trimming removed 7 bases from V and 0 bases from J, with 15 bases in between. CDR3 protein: CAIKQYNSMNTEAFF. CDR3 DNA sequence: TGTGCCATCAAGCAGTACAATTCCATGAACACTGAAGCTTTCTTT.

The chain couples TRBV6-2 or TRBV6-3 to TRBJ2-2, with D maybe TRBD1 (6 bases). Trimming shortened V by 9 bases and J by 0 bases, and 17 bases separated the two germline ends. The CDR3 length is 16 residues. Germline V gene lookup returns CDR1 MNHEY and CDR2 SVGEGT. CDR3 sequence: CASHRDRFSNTGELFF. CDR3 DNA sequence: TGTGCCAGTCATCGCGACAGGTTCTCGAACACCGGGGAGCTGTTTTTT.

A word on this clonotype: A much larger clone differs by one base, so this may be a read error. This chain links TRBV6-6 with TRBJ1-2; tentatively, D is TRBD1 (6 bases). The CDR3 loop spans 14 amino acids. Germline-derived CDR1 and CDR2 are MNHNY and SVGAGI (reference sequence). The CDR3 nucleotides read TGTACCAGCAGTATAGGGGGGTTAAGCTATGGCTACACCTTC. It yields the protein CTSSIGGLSYGYTF.

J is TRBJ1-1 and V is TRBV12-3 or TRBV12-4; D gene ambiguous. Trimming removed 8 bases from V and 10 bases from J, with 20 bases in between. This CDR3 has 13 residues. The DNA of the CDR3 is TGTGCCAGCGGACCCCCCGGCCCTGAAAGAGCTTTCTTT. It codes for CASGPPGPERAFF.

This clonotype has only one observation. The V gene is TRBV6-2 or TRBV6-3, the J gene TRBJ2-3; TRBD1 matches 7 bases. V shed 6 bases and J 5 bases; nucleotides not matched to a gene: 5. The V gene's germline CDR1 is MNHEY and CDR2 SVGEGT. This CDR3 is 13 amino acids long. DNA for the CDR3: TGTGCCAGCAGATCCTCAGGGGGAGATACGCAGTATTTT. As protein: CASRSSGGDTQYF.

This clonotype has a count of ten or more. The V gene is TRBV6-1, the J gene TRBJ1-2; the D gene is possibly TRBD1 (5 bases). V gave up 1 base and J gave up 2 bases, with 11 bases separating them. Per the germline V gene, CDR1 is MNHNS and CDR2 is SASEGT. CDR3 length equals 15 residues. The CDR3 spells CASSEGGFANYGYTF. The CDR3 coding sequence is TGTGCCAGCAGTGAAGGGGGGTTTGCGAACTATGGCTACACCTTC.

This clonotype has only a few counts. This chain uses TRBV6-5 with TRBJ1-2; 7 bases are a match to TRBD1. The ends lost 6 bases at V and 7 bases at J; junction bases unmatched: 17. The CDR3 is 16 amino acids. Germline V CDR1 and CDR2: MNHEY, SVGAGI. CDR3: CASSPEVHAGGIGYTF. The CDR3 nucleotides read TGTGCCAGCAGCCCCGAGGTCCATGCAGGGGGAATTGGCTACACCTTC.

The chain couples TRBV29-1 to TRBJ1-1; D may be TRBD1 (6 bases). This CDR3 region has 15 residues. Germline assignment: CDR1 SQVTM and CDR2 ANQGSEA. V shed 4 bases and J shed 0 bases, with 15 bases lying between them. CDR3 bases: TGCAGCGTTGGGGGGGGCAGGCACATGAACACTGAAGCTTTCTTT. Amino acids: CSVGGGRHMNTEAFF.

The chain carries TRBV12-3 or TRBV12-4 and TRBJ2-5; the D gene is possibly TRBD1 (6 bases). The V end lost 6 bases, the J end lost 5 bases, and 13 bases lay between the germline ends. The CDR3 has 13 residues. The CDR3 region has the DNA TGTGCCAGCAGCCCCGGGACACTGGAGACCCAGTACTTC. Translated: CASSPGTLETQYF.

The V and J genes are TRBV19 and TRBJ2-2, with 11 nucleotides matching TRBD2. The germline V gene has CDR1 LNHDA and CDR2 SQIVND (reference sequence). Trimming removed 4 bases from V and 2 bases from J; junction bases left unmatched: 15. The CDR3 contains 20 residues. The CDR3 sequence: CASSTPASLAGAFNTGELFF. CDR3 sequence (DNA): TGTGCCAGTAGTACCCCGGCCTCACTAGCGGGGGCCTTTAACACCGGGGAGCTGTTTTTT.

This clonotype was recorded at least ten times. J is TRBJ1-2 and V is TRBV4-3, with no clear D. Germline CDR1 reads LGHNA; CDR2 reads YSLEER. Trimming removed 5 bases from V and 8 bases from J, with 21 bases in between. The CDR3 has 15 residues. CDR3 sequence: CASSTQLGPNGGYTF. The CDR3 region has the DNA TGCGCCAGCAGCACGCAGCTTGGTCCCAACGGAGGCTACACCTTC.

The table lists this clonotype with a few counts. DNA for the CDR3: TGTGCCAGCAGTTACGATAGGGCAGGACCTTTCTACGAGCAGTACGTC. Translation: CASSYDRAGPFYEQYV. The J gene is TRBJ2-7, the V gene TRBV6-8; no definite D call. Germline assignment: CDR1 MNHGY and CDR2 SAAAGT. The CDR3 is 16 residues long. V lost 2 bases, J lost 3 bases, and 17 bases lay in between.

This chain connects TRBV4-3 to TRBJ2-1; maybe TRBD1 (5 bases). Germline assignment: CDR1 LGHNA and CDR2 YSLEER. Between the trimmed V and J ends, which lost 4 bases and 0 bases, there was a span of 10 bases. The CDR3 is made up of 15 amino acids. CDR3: CASSRQRSSYNEQFF. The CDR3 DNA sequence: TGCGCCAGCAGCCGACAGAGAAGCTCCTACAATGAGCAGTTCTTC.

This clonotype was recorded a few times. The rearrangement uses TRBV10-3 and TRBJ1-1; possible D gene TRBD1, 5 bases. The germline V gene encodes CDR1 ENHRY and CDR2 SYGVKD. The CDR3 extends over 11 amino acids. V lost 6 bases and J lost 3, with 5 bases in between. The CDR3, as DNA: TGTGCCATCAGGGGGGACACTGAAGCTTTCTTT. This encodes CAIRGDTEAFF.

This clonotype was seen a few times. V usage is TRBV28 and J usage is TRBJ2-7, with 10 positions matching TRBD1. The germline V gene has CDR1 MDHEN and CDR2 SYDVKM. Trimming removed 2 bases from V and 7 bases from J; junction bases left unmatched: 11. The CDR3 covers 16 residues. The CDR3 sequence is CASSLPDRGHHWEQYF. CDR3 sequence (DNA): TGTGCCAGCAGTTTACCTGACAGGGGGCATCACTGGGAGCAGTACTTC.

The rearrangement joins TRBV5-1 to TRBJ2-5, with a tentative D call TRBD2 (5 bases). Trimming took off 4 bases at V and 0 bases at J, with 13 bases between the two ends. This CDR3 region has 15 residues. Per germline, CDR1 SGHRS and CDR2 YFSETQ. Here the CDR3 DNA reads TGCGCCAGCAGCCAAAATTCCGGGGACCAAGAGACCCAGTACTTC. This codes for CASSQNSGDQETQYF.

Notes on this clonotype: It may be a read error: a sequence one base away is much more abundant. The CDR3 DNA is TGTGCCAGCAGCTTTGACAATGAGCAGTTCTTC. This translates into CASSFDNEQFF. This chain joins TRBV7-2 and TRBJ2-1; unclear D gene. CDR1 is SGHTA and CDR2 is FQGNSA in the germline V gene. CDR3 length: 11 residues. Trimming pared 3 bases from V and 5 bases from J, leaving 2 bases between.

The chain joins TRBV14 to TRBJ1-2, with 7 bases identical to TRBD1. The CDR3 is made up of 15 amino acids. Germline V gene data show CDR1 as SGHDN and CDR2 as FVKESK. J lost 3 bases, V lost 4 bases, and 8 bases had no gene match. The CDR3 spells CASSRRQGIYYGYTF. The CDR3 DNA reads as TGTGCCAGCAGCCGAAGACAGGGTATCTACTATGGCTACACCTTC.

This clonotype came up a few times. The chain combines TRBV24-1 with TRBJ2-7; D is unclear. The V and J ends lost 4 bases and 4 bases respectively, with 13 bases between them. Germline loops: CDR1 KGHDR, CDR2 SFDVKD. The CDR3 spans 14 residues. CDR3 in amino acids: CATSEGTTPYEQYF. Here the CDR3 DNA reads TGTGCCACCAGTGAGGGCACGACGCCTTACGAGCAGTACTTC.

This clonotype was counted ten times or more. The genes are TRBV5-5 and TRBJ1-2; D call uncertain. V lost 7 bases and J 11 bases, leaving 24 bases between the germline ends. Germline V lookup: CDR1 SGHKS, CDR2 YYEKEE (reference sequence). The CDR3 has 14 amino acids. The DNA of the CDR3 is TGTGCCAGCCTACAGACTACCACCAATCGGGATTACACCTTC. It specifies CASLQTTTNRDYTF.

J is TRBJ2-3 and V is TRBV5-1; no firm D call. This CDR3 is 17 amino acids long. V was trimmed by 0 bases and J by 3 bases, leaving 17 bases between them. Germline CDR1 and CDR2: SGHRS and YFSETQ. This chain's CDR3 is CASSLGMASSVTDTQYF. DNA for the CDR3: TGCGCCAGCAGCTTGGGGATGGCCTCATCCGTGACAGATACGCAGTATTTT.

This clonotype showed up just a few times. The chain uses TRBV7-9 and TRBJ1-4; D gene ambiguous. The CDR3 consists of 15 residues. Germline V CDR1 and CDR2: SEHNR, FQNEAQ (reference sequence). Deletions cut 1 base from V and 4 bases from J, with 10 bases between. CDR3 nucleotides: TGTGCCAGCAGCTTAGATTCTTTCCATAATGAAAAACTGTTTTTT. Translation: CASSLDSFHNEKLFF.